Presented here are 20 T cell receptor beta chains from one specimen sequenced in a study of CD8 T cells in Susac syndrome. RNA totalling 0.5 to 1 ug underwent reverse transcription with random hexamers. Each CDR3 protein is one row after TCRdb ran MiXCR on the immunoSEQ multiplex PCR reads. In the table there are roughly 140,000 distinct CDR3 sequences, 85% to 95% of which are singletons. Sequences were obtained from CD8+ T cells from PBMCs. The receptors stem from a human donor in good health.

The J gene is TRBJ2-7, the V gene TRBV15; no clear D. The CDR3 is 13 residues long. Germline-derived CDR1 and CDR2 are LNHNV and YYDKDF (reference sequence). V was cut by 5 bases and J by 2 bases, with 10 bases left in between. The CDR3 reads CATSYSPAYEQYF. The CDR3 bases are TGTGCCACCAGCTATAGCCCGGCCTACGAGCAGTACTTC. The full variable domain, with the rest looked up from reference TRBV15 and TRBJ2-7, is DAMVIQNPRYQVTQFGKPVTLSCSQTLNHNVMYWYQQKSSQAPKLLFHYYDKDFNNEADTPDNFQSRRPNTSFCFLDIRSPGLGDTAMYLCATSYSPAYEQYFGPGTRLTVT.

The chain employs TRBV15 and TRBJ1-3; D not certain. Germline CDR1 reads LNHNV; CDR2 reads YYDKDF (reference sequence). Between the trimmed V and J ends, which lost 5 bases and 4 bases, there was a span of 9 bases. This CDR3 region has 13 residues. The CDR3 reads CATSPSTGNTIYF. CDR3 DNA: TGTGCCACCAGCCCATCGACAGGAAACACCATATATTTT.

The gene calls are TRBV4-3 and TRBJ1-1, with D possibly matching TRBD1 (5 bases). The germline V gene has CDR1 LGHNA and CDR2 YSLEER. Deletions cut 3 bases from V and 6 bases from J, with 14 bases between. The CDR3 has 14 amino acids. The CDR3 protein is CASSQIQDFSEAFF. CDR3 nucleotides: TGCGCCAGCAGCCAGATACAGGATTTTTCTGAAGCTTTCTTT.

The J gene is TRBJ2-3, the V gene TRBV20-1; D is ambiguous. CDR1 is DFQATT, CDR2 SNEGSKA, per germline (reference sequence). CDR3 length equals 14 residues. Trimming took off 3 bases at V and 6 bases at J, with 16 bases between the two ends. The CDR3 is CSARAYGVSDTQYF. The CDR3 region has the DNA TGCAGTGCTAGGGCTTATGGGGTATCCGATACGCAGTATTTT.

This chain joins TRBV9 and TRBJ2-1, with 7 bases fitting TRBD2. Germline CDR1 reads SGDLS; CDR2 reads YYNGEE. Trimming at V came to 4 bases and at J to 6 bases, leaving 13 bases not matched to a gene. The CDR3 contains 16 residues. The CDR3: CASSPGGRGYVNEQFF. CDR3 bases: TGTGCCAGCAGCCCAGGCGGGCGGGGGTATGTCAATGAGCAGTTCTTC. Complete variable domain (other parts from reference TRBV9 and TRBJ2-1): DSGVTQTPKHLITATGQRVTLRCSPRSGDLSVYWYQQSLDQGLQFLIQYYNGEERAKGNILERFSAQQFPDLHSELNLSSLELGDSALYFCASSPGGRGYVNEQFFGPGTRLTVL.

This chain connects TRBV28 to TRBJ2-5; no definite D call. V lost 1 base to trimming and J lost 5 bases, with 5 bases between them. CDR3 length equals 12 residues. Germline lookup yields CDR1 MDHEN and CDR2 SYDVKM. CDR3 DNA: TGTGCCAGCAGTTTATTGATGGAGACCCAGTACTTC. It specifies CASSLLMETQYF.

This rearrangement joins TRBV3-1 to TRBJ2-1; 9 bases line up with TRBD1. This CDR3 comprises 16 residues. V shed 5 bases, J shed 4 bases, and the junction held 9 bases outside the gene matches. Germline CDR1 and CDR2: LGHDT and YNNKEL (reference sequence). In DNA, the CDR3 is TGTGCCAGCAGCAACAGGCAGGGACAGGGTTACAATGAGCAGTTCTTC. Translated, it gives CASSNRQGQGYNEQFF.

The gene calls are TRBV29-1 and TRBJ2-1; D not certain. The V end was cut by 1 base, the J end by 3 bases, with 13 bases between. Germline CDR1 is SQVTM and CDR2 is ANQGSEA. CDR3 length: 15 residues. The DNA for the CDR3 is TGCAGCGTTGAAGGCGACTCAAACAGCTACAATGAGCAGTTCTTC. It specifies CSVEGDSNSYNEQFF.

The V and J genes are TRBV6-2 or TRBV6-3 and TRBJ2-7; the D gene is possibly TRBD2 (6 bases). CDR3 length: 14 residues. CDR1 is MNHEY and CDR2 is SVGEGT in the germline V gene. V shed 6 bases and J shed 5 bases, with 17 bases lying between them. This chain's CDR3 is CASRVGLKSDEQYF. CDR3 nucleotides: TGTGCCAGCAGGGTGGGACTCAAGAGCGACGAGCAGTACTTC.

This clonotype was observed once. This chain links TRBV15 with TRBJ1-1, with no clear D. The CDR3 sequence is 20 residues long. With 0 bases removed from V and 5 bases from J, the gap between germline ends came to 28 bases. From germline, CDR1 is LNHNV and CDR2 YYDKDF (reference sequence). The CDR3 DNA follows: TGTGCCACCAGCAGAGATGAATACTACGGCCGATACGATTTGTGTACTGAAGCTTTCTTT. Translating it yields CATSRDEYYGRYDLCTEAFF.

The gene calls are TRBV7-3 and TRBJ2-5, with 14 bases aligning to TRBD2. CDR1 SGHTA and CDR2 FQGTGA come from the germline V gene. The CDR3 is made up of 17 amino acids. With 2 bases clipped from V and 1 base from J, the junction kept 3 bases outside the gene matches. DNA for the CDR3: TGTGCCAGCAGCTTAGGGACTAGCGGGAGTTTCCAAGAGACCCAGTACTTC. Protein product: CASSLGTSGSFQETQYF.

In this sample, this clonotype turned up once. V and J are TRBV29-1 and TRBJ2-1, with D unresolved. The CDR3 covers 14 residues. Deletions cut 2 bases from V and 3 bases from J, with 11 bases between. Germline CDR1 and CDR2: SQVTM and ANQGSEA. DNA for the CDR3: TGCAGCGTTGAAACTTCCGGGCACTACAATGAGCAGTTCTTC. Its protein is CSVETSGHYNEQFF.

This clonotype was recorded once. This chain links TRBV27 with TRBJ2-3; TRBD2 might be the D (5 bases). Germline CDR1 and CDR2: MNHEY and SMNVEV (reference sequence). V shed 7 bases and J shed 2 bases, with 16 bases lying between them. The CDR3 runs to 15 residues. The CDR3 nucleotides read TGTGCCAGCACCCACGAGGGTCAGAACACAGATACGCAGTATTTT. Residues: CASTHEGQNTDTQYF.

As concerns this clonotype: A junction boundary mismatches the germline segment, possibly from a read error. This chain joins TRBV20-1 and TRBJ1-1; D unclear. Germline V lookup: CDR1 DFQATT, CDR2 SNEGSKA (reference sequence). The CDR3 extends over 10 amino acids. CDR3 amino acids: CSATNTEALF. In DNA, the CDR3 is TGCAGTGCAACGAACACTGAAGCTCTCTTT.

V gene TRBV27 combines with J gene TRBJ2-5; unclear D gene. V lost 0 bases and J lost 8, with 10 bases in between. CDR1 MNHEY and CDR2 SMNVEV come from the germline V gene (reference sequence). The CDR3 has 13 residues. The CDR3 protein is CASSLSGSATQYF. Written as DNA, the CDR3 is TGTGCCAGCAGTTTATCAGGGTCCGCAACCCAGTACTTC.

The V gene is TRBV29-1, the J gene TRBJ2-7; 14 bases line up with TRBD2. The CDR3 extends over 13 amino acids. Per germline, CDR1 SQVTM and CDR2 ANQGSEA. V was pared by 6 bases and J by 4 bases, with 2 bases of the junction left unmatched. The CDR3 spells CSVRLAGGYEQYF. CDR3 sequence (DNA): TGCAGCGTACGACTAGCGGGAGGGTACGAGCAGTACTTC.

This clonotype showed up just a few times. The chain links TRBV28 to TRBJ2-1, with TRBD1 matching over 8 bases. CDR1 and CDR2 (germline): MDHEN, SYDVKM. This CDR3 spans 15 amino acids. The ends lost 5 bases at V and 1 base at J; junction bases unmatched: 4. The CDR3 protein is CASSPGQGSYNEQFF. Written as DNA, the CDR3 is TGTGCCAGCAGTCCAGGACAGGGATCCTACAATGAGCAGTTCTTC.

The chain carries TRBV28 and TRBJ2-7; a weak D match, TRBD1 (6 bases). Germline values: CDR1 MDHEN, CDR2 SYDVKM. The CDR3 runs 14 residues. Trimming removed 10 bases from V and 3 bases from J, with 19 bases in between. The CDR3 protein is CATIENLDSYEQYF. The CDR3 nucleotides read TGTGCCACCATCGAAAACCTGGACAGCTACGAGCAGTACTTC.

J is TRBJ2-3 and V is TRBV4-3; the D gene could be TRBD1 or TRBD2 (5 bases each). Per the germline V gene, CDR1 is LGHNA and CDR2 is YSLEER. With 2 bases removed from V and 1 base from J, the gap between germline ends came to 7 bases. This CDR3 spans 14 amino acids. CDR3 loop: CASSQMGGTDTQYF. In DNA form, the CDR3 reads TGCGCCAGCAGCCAAATGGGGGGCACAGATACGCAGTATTTT.

V usage is TRBV30 and J usage is TRBJ2-4; TRBD1 aligns across 7 bases. Germline V gene lookup returns CDR1 GTSNPN and CDR2 SVGIG (reference sequence). This CDR3 is 8 amino acids long. V trimming: 7 bases; J trimming: 14 bases; junction bases outside the gene matches: 2. The CDR3 region has the DNA TGTGCCTTCGACAGGGAGTACTTC. It specifies CAFDREYF.